Shown below are 24 T cell receptor beta chains from a single sample sequenced in a study of radiotherapy plus CTLA-4 blockade in lung cancer. Produced via immunoSEQ multiplex PCR; TCRdb's table is partial and in-frame only. The profile shows around 14,000 clones, roughly 70% of them singletons. The source was peripheral blood, collected from a patient treated with radiotherapy plus ipilimumab. The receptors were sampled from a human donor with non-small cell lung cancer whose response to radiotherapy plus ipilimumab could not be evaluated.

This sequence joins TRBV5-8 and TRBJ2-1; D may be TRBD1 (5 bases). The CDR3 is made up of 15 amino acids. The germline V gene has CDR1 SGHTS and CDR2 YDEGEE. Trimming removed 4 bases at V and 1 base at J, with 12 bases between. The CDR3 bases are TGTGCCAGCAGCAGGGGTGGTGGGTCCTACAATGAGCAGTTCTTC. Amino acid sequence: CASSRGGGSYNEQFF.

The chain joins TRBV12-2 to TRBJ1-2; the table's D call, TRBD1, was not checked against the DNA. TRBV12-2 is a pseudogene locus. There are 15 residues in the CDR3. The CDR3 sequence is CASRLPEGGGYGYTF. CDR3 DNA: TGTGCAAGTCGCTTACCTGAAGGGGGCGGGTATGGCTACACCTTC.

CDR3 bases: TGTGCCTGGACCGCGGACAGGGAAGGGGAAGAGACCCAGTACTTC. Translated: CAWTADREGEETQYF. This chain links TRBV30 with TRBJ2-5, with TRBD1 matching 8 bases. This CDR3 is 15 amino acids long. In germline, CDR1 is GTSNPN, CDR2 SVGIG (reference sequence). Unmatched junction bases numbered 10, after V lost 4 bases and J lost 3 bases.

This clone came up a few times. CDR3 residues: CASRLRTVSSYEQYF. The DNA for the CDR3 is TGTGCCAGCAGGCTTCGGACAGTCAGCTCCTACGAGCAGTACTTC. The gene calls are TRBV6-5 and TRBJ2-7; a weak D match, TRBD1 (6 bases). Germline V lookup: CDR1 MNHEY, CDR2 SVGAGI. V shed 6 bases and J shed 0 bases, with 15 bases lying between them. This CDR3 has 15 amino acids.

This clone has only one observation. The chain employs TRBV5-4 and TRBJ2-7, with 10 bases matching TRBD2. This CDR3 region has 16 residues. Germline assignment: CDR1 SGHNT and CDR2 YYREEE (reference sequence). With 4 bases clipped from V and 1 base from J, the junction kept 8 bases outside the gene matches. CDR3 sequence (DNA): TGTGCCAGCAGCCGACAACTAGCGGGATATTCCTACGAGCAGTACTTC. It yields the protein CASSRQLAGYSYEQYF.

This chain connects TRBV11-2 to TRBJ2-5; TRBD2 matches 9 bases. The CDR3 is made up of 13 amino acids. From germline, CDR1 is SGHAT and CDR2 FQNNGV. The trim removed 7 bases at V and 5 bases at J, leaving 5 bases unmatched. In nucleotides, the CDR3 is TGTGCCAGCAAGGTGCGGGGGGGGGAGACCCAGTACTTC. Translated, it gives CASKVRGGETQYF.

This clone showed up just a few times. The chain combines TRBV6-5 with TRBJ2-5, with D possibly matching TRBD2 (5 bases). CDR1 is MNHEY and CDR2 is SVGAGI in the germline V gene. The CDR3 runs 13 residues. Deletions cut 2 bases from V and 5 bases from J, with 9 bases between. CDR3: CASSYGGTETQYF. CDR3 sequence (DNA): TGTGCCAGCAGTTACGGAGGCACTGAGACCCAGTACTTC.

The chain employs TRBV7-2 and TRBJ2-7; possible D gene TRBD2, 6 bases. Germline assignment: CDR1 SGHTA and CDR2 FQGNSA. This CDR3 is 14 amino acids long. V was trimmed by 1 base and J by 4 bases, leaving 11 bases between them. CDR3 bases: TGTGCCAGCAGCTTAGGCGGTAGCGGTTACGAGCAGTACGTC. This gives the protein CASSLGGSGYEQYV.

The chain combines TRBV6-1 with TRBJ2-5; 8 positions agree with TRBD2. The CDR3 extends over 16 amino acids. Germline-derived CDR1 and CDR2 are MNHNS and SASEGT. Germline trimming cut 4 bases from V and 2 bases from J; bases unmatched to any gene: 9. The CDR3 reads CASSVLRLARQETQYF. The CDR3, as DNA: TGTGCCAGCAGTGTCTTACGACTAGCGCGGCAAGAGACCCAGTACTTC.

The rearrangement joins TRBV7-3 to TRBJ2-2; tentative D call: TRBD2 (6 bases). Germline values: CDR1 SGHTA, CDR2 FQGTGA. V lost 5 bases and J lost 0, with 10 bases in between. The CDR3 totals 15 residues. CDR3 DNA sequence: TGTGCCAGCAGCCGCGGGGCTTCGAACACCGGGGAGCTGTTTTTT. Encoded protein: CASSRGASNTGELFF.

By share, this clone ranks as medium-sized. This chain uses TRBV10-1 with TRBJ1-1; the match to TRBD1 covers 7 bases. Germline CDR1 is WNHNN and CDR2 is SYGVQD (reference sequence). V dropped 2 bases and J dropped 0; count of bases not matched to a gene: 6. The CDR3 covers 16 residues. The CDR3 spells CASSEAPGQMNTEAFF. For the CDR3, the DNA is TGCGCCAGCAGTGAGGCGCCGGGACAGATGAACACTGAAGCTTTCTTT.

This rearrangement joins TRBV5-8 to TRBJ1-2, with TRBD1 matching over 7 bases. Looked up from germline, CDR1 is SGHTS and CDR2 is YDEGEE. CDR3 length: 13 residues. J gave up 6 bases and V 4 bases, and 6 bases lay outside the gene matches. The DNA of the CDR3 is TGTGCCAGCAGCGTTAAGACAGGGAATGGCTACACCTTC. The encoded protein is CASSVKTGNGYTF.

The V gene is TRBV5-1, the J gene TRBJ2-1; 12 positions agree with TRBD2. The CDR3 has 17 amino acids. The trim removed 0 bases at V and 4 bases at J, leaving 5 bases unmatched. In germline, CDR1 is SGHRS, CDR2 YFSETQ. The CDR3 region is CASSLGAGLAGYNEQFF. The CDR3 DNA is TGCGCCAGCAGCTTGGGTGCTGGACTAGCGGGGTACAATGAGCAGTTCTTC.

The rearrangement links TRBV27 to TRBJ2-5; TRBD1 agrees at 10 bases. The CDR3 contains 14 residues. CDR1 MNHEY and CDR2 SMNVEV come from the germline V gene (reference sequence). After removal of 6 bases from V and 6 bases from J, the junction contained 7 bases not matched to a gene. CDR3 protein: CASRKPGQGQTQYF. The CDR3 nucleotides are TGTGCCAGCAGAAAACCGGGACAGGGGCAGACCCAGTACTTC.

This chain connects TRBV18 to TRBJ2-5; possible D gene TRBD2, 6 bases. V was trimmed by 3 bases and J by 1 base, leaving 6 bases between them. Per the germline V gene, CDR1 is KGHSH and CDR2 is LQKENI. This CDR3 spans 13 amino acids. The CDR3 is CASSPGLQETQYF. The CDR3 DNA reads as TGTGCCAGCTCACCGGGACTCCAAGAGACCCAGTACTTC.

This clone has just one count. The rearrangement uses TRBV7-3 and TRBJ1-5; a weak D match, TRBD1 (6 bases). V was cut by 5 bases and J by 6 bases, with 11 bases left in between. CDR1 SGHTA and CDR2 FQGTGA come from the germline V gene. This CDR3 is 13 amino acids long. The chain's CDR3 is CASSPDSLQPQHF. CDR3 nucleotides: TGTGCCAGCAGCCCGGACAGTCTTCAGCCCCAGCATTTT.

This chain links TRBV5-1 with TRBJ2-7, with TRBD2 as a possible D gene (6 bases). Germline V gene sequence: CDR1 SGHRS, CDR2 YFSETQ. The ends were cut back, 3 bases at V and 6 bases at J, with 16 bases in the middle. The CDR3 spans 14 residues. The CDR3, as DNA: TGCGCCAGCAGCTCCGGCGGGGACCCCTCCGAGCAGTACTTC. It codes for CASSSGGDPSEQYF.

The gene calls are TRBV5-3 and TRBJ2-5; 11 bases are shared with TRBD1. TRBV5-3 carries the ORF label, with uncertain function. The CDR3 contains 16 residues. Trimming at V came to 0 bases and at J to 5 bases, leaving 6 bases not matched to a gene. CDR3 loop: CARSLGTGGMRETQYF. CDR3 DNA: TGTGCCAGAAGCTTGGGGACAGGGGGCATGCGGGAGACCCAGTACTTC.

The J gene is TRBJ2-5, the V gene TRBV4-1; 12 nucleotides match TRBD2. Germline assignment: CDR1 MGHRA and CDR2 YSYEKL. This CDR3 contains 16 residues. J lost 2 bases, V lost 2 bases, and 3 bases had no gene match. CDR3 protein: CASSQTSGRTQETQYF. The DNA for the CDR3 is TGCGCCAGCAGCCAAACTAGCGGGAGGACACAAGAGACCCAGTACTTC.

This clone was recorded only once. The rearrangement joins TRBV27 to TRBJ2-5, with TRBD1 matching over 8 bases. After removal of 5 bases from V and 4 bases from J, the junction contained 9 bases not matched to a gene. Germline assignment: CDR1 MNHEY and CDR2 SMNVEV (reference sequence). The CDR3 has 15 amino acids. The CDR3 loop reads CASSGTGGRGETQYF. As DNA, the CDR3 is TGTGCCAGCAGTGGTACAGGGGGGAGAGGAGAGACCCAGTACTTC.

The gene calls are TRBV5-6 and TRBJ2-7; TRBD1 matches 8 bases. The germline V gene encodes CDR1 SGHDT and CDR2 YYEEEE. The CDR3 covers 12 residues. The J segment lost 6 bases and the V segment lost 4 bases, leaving 3 bases of the junction unmatched. CDR3 protein: CASSRTGSEQYV. The CDR3 DNA follows: TGTGCCAGCAGCCGGACAGGGTCCGAGCAGTACGTC.

The rearrangement links TRBV27 to TRBJ1-2; TRBD1 matches at 9 bases. Germline V gene data show CDR1 as MNHEY and CDR2 as SMNVEV (reference sequence). The CDR3 loop spans 14 amino acids. With 8 bases clipped from V and 7 bases from J, the junction kept 11 bases outside the gene matches. In DNA, the CDR3 is TGTGCCAGCTATACGCCGGGACAGGGATCTGGCTACACCTTC. It codes for CASYTPGQGSGYTF.

This sequence joins TRBV6-5 and TRBJ1-5; 9 positions agree with TRBD1. Trimming cost V 5 bases and J 6 bases; bases outside gene matches: 5. This CDR3 has 14 residues. Per germline, CDR1 MNHEY and CDR2 SVGAGI. The CDR3 DNA sequence: TGTGCCAGCAGTCCCCGGACAGGGGCTCAGCCCCAGCATTTT. Its translation is CASSPRTGAQPQHF.

The chain combines TRBV6-6 with TRBJ2-7, with a tentative D call TRBD1 (6 bases). Deletions cut 0 bases from V and 9 bases from J, with 18 bases between. Germline V gene lookup returns CDR1 MNHNY and CDR2 SVGAGI (reference sequence). CDR3 size: 15 residues. CDR3 sequence reads: CASSYSTTSGAAQYV. CDR3 in DNA: TGTGCCAGCAGTTACTCCACAACCTCAGGGGCTGCGCAGTACGTC.